This entry is about one TCR beta chain. The data were produced by immunoSEQ multiplex PCR, yet TCRdb's version contains in-frame clones alone and is incomplete. Of approximately 6,200 clones detected, 82% appear once; the ten largest clones hold around 3.2%. Treatment was busulfan-fludarabine conditioning, a marrow graft, and cyclophosphamide on days +3 and +4. The sample originates from a study of T cells after posttransplantation cyclophosphamide. The CDR3 consists of 14 residues. Germline V lookup: CDR1 MNHNS, CDR2 SASEGT. V was clipped by 8 bases and J by 1 base, with 14 bases between them. This material consisted of CD4+ T cells sorted from blood, taken around 350 days after allogeneic stem cell transplant with posttransplant cyclophosphamide. This chain links TRBV6-1 with TRBJ1-1; a weak D match, TRBD1 (5 bases). The sequence derives from a male patient in his 50s who received an allogeneic stem cell transplant from a related donor and was CMV-positive. Some T cells may possibly be graft donor cells. CDR3 protein: CASQRGRWNTEAFF. In DNA form, the CDR3 reads TGTGCCAGCCAGCGGGGACGGTGGAACACTGAAGCTTTCTTT.